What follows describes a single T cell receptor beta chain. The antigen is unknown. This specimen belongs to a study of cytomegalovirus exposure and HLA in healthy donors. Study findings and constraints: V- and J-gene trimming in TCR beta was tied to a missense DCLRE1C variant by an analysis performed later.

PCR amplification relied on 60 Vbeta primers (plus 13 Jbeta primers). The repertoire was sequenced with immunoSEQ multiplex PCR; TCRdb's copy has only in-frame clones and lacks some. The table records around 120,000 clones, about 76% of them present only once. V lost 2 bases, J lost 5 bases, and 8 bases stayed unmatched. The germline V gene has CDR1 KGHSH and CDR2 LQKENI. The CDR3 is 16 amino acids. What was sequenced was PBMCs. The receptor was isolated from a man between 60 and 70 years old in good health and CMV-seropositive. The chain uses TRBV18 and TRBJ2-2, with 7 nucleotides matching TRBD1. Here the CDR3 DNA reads TGTGCCAGCTCACCATATGCAGGGGGAAGTACCGGGGAGCTGTTTTTT. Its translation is CASSPYAGGSTGELFF.